These 25 T cell receptor beta chains were sequenced from one sample in a study of patients and donors after allogeneic stem cell transplantation. MiXCR, applied by TCRdb to the RT-PCR reads, yields one record per CDR3 protein. The repertoire consists of some 880,000 distinct CDR3 sequences, with roughly 17% occurring once and the leading ten covering 5% to 7.5%. The sample taken for sequencing was blood, either unsorted or a sorted T cell fraction (not recorded which). Every receptor here comes from a human donor who was either an allogeneic HSCT recipient or a stem cell or donor lymphocyte infusion donor (not recorded which). It is not recorded whose cells these are; they may come from a transplant donor.

The chain has TRBV19 and TRBJ1-2; 9 bases map to TRBD1. CDR1 LNHDA and CDR2 SQIVND come from the germline V gene (reference sequence). The CDR3 extends over 15 amino acids. J gave up 5 bases and V 2 bases, and 6 bases lay outside the gene matches. For the CDR3, the DNA is TGTGCCAGTAGTATACAGGGGGACAGGGATTATGGCTACACCTTC. This sequence encodes CASSIQGDRDYGYTF.

The table lists this clonotype with many counts. The chain uses TRBV12-3 or TRBV12-4 and TRBJ1-5; maybe TRBD1 (6 bases). This CDR3 has 15 amino acids. V was cut by 2 bases and J by 2 bases, with 10 bases left in between. The CDR3 region is CASSLRGVGNQPQHF. CDR3 nucleotides: TGTGCCAGCAGTTTAAGGGGGGTAGGCAATCAGCCCCAGCATTTT.

This clonotype was observed a handful of times. This chain joins TRBV4-2 and TRBJ2-2; 8 bases align to TRBD2. The germline gives CDR1 LGHNA, CDR2 YNFKEQ. CDR3 length: 14 residues. The V segment lost 7 bases and the J segment 7 bases; nucleotides outside the gene matches: 8. The CDR3 coding sequence is TGTGCCAGCACGGGCGGGAGGCCCGACGGGGAGCTGTTTTTT. The encoded protein is CASTGGRPDGELFF.

This clonotype was found a few times. The rearrangement links TRBV29-1 to TRBJ2-1; 11 bases are a match to TRBD1. V lost 3 bases, J lost 1 base, and 8 bases stayed unmatched. The CDR3 runs to 17 residues. CDR1 and CDR2 (germline): SQVTM, ANQGSEA. The CDR3 region has the DNA TGCAGCGTTGAGAAGCCGGGACAGGGGGTTTCCTACAATGAGCAGTTCTTC. This gives the protein CSVEKPGQGVSYNEQFF.

This clonotype was counted a few times. The chain recombines TRBV2 with TRBJ2-1; TRBD2 matches at 7 bases. The CDR3 runs 15 residues. The germline V gene has CDR1 SNHLY and CDR2 FYNNEI. After removal of 7 bases from V and 3 bases from J, the junction contained 9 bases not matched to a gene. The CDR3 sequence is CASIRLRDYYNEQFF. CDR3 nucleotide sequence: TGTGCCAGCATCCGACTCCGGGACTACTACAATGAGCAGTTCTTC.

V gene TRBV6-1 combines with J gene TRBJ1-1; D not resolved. CDR3 length: 14 residues. V lost 6 bases, J lost 0 bases, and 11 bases lay in between. Germline CDR1 and CDR2: MNHNS and SASEGT. CDR3 sequence: CASSRRQMNTEAFF. Written as DNA, the CDR3 is TGTGCCAGCAGCCGGAGACAAATGAACACTGAAGCTTTCTTT.

The chain couples TRBV11-2 to TRBJ1-4; D not resolved. CDR1 and CDR2 from the germline V gene are SGHAT and FQNNGV. CDR3 length equals 11 residues. Trimming took off 1 base at V and 14 bases at J, with 8 bases between the two ends. The CDR3 sequence is CASSLGHRLFF. The CDR3 nucleotides read TGTGCCAGCAGCTTAGGCCACCGGCTGTTTTTT.

This clonotype occurred a few times. The chain combines TRBV10-3 with TRBJ2-3; D is ambiguous. CDR1 and CDR2 (germline): ENHRY, SYGVKD. The ends were cut back, 0 bases at V and 4 bases at J, with 5 bases in the middle. This CDR3 has 13 residues. In DNA, the CDR3 is TGTGCCATCAGTGAGTCGAATGCAGATACGCAGTATTTT. Its protein product is CAISESNADTQYF.

This clonotype was observed a handful of times. V gene TRBV20-1 combines with J gene TRBJ1-6; TRBD1 is a possible D gene (5 bases). CDR1 DFQATT and CDR2 SNEGSKA come from the germline V gene (reference sequence). V lost 4 bases and J lost 7, with 8 bases in between. The CDR3 is 12 amino acids. The DNA of the CDR3 is TGCAGTGCTAATCGACAGAATTCACCCCTCCACTTT. Translating it yields CSANRQNSPLHF.

This clonotype showed up many times. This chain links TRBV29-1 with TRBJ2-1; the D gene is possibly TRBD1 (5 bases). CDR1 and CDR2 (germline): SQVTM, ANQGSEA. Trimming took 4 bases from V and 9 from J, leaving 16 bases between them. This CDR3 is 13 amino acids long. Here the CDR3 DNA reads TGCAGCGTTGGTAGCATAGTTCAGGGTGAGCAGTTCTTC. Protein sequence: CSVGSIVQGEQFF.

This clonotype has more than one count but fewer than ten. The rearrangement uses TRBV5-1 and TRBJ2-7, with 7 bases identical to TRBD1. The V gene end was trimmed by 4 bases and the J gene end by 1 base; junction bases not matched to a gene: 11. The CDR3 extends over 16 amino acids. CDR1 and CDR2 from the germline V gene are SGHRS and YFSETQ. The CDR3 loop is CASSRLSTGQSYEQYF. The CDR3 DNA is TGCGCCAGCAGCCGATTATCCACGGGACAGTCCTACGAGCAGTACTTC. Supplemented by reference TRBV5-1 and TRBJ2-7, the full variable domain reads KAGVTQTPRYLIKTRGQQVTLSCSPISGHRSVSWYQQTPGQGLQFLFEYFSETQRNKGNFPGRFSGRQFSNSRSEMNVSTLELGDSALYLCASSRLSTGQSYEQYFGPGTRLTVT.

The chain is built from TRBV5-1 and TRBJ2-1, with 7 bases matching TRBD2. The CDR3 totals 15 residues. J gave up 4 bases and V 0 bases, and 4 bases lay outside the gene matches. Germline assignment: CDR1 SGHRS and CDR2 YFSETQ. The CDR3 protein is CASSLDLRGYNEQFF. DNA of the CDR3: TGCGCCAGCAGCTTGGATTTGCGGGGGTACAATGAGCAGTTCTTC.

V usage is TRBV2 and J usage is TRBJ2-2; D is ambiguous. Germline V gene data show CDR1 as SNHLY and CDR2 as FYNNEI. The CDR3 is made up of 14 amino acids. The ends were cut back, 7 bases at V and 3 bases at J, with 12 bases in the middle. CDR3 region: CASTQGSHTGELFF. DNA of the CDR3: TGTGCCAGCACACAAGGCTCACACACCGGGGAGCTGTTTTTT.

This clonotype was counted between two and nine times. The chain carries TRBV29-1 and TRBJ2-1; D gene ambiguous. This CDR3 region has 13 residues. Germline assignment: CDR1 SQVTM and CDR2 ANQGSEA. V was clipped by 0 bases and J by 8 bases, with 11 bases between them. CDR3 in amino acids: CSVEDTRGDEQFF. The CDR3 nucleotides read TGCAGCGTTGAAGACACCCGAGGCGATGAGCAGTTCTTC.

Notes on this clonotype: Relative to the germline gene, one junction end is altered; a read error may explain this. The V and J genes are TRBV7-6 and TRBJ2-2; TRBD2 is a possible D gene (6 bases). From germline, CDR1 is SGHVS and CDR2 FNYEAQ. The length of the CDR3 is 12 residues. The CDR3 bases are TGTGCCAGCAGCTTCCAGGTCGGGGGGCTGTTTTTT. Protein sequence: CASSFQVGGLFF.

The chain recombines TRBV9 with TRBJ2-3, with D unclear. Trimming shortened V by 4 bases and J by 5 bases, and 11 bases separated the two germline ends. Per germline, CDR1 SGDLS and CDR2 YYNGEE. The CDR3 extends over 13 amino acids. In DNA form, the CDR3 reads TGTGCCAGCAGCACCCGACCGGTAGATACGCAGTATTTT. Translation gives CASSTRPVDTQYF.

CDR3 nucleotides: TGTGCCCAGGAAGGGCTTGCGAACACTGAAGCTTTCTTT. Its protein is CAQEGLANTEAFF. The chain carries TRBV7-9 and TRBJ1-1; D is unresolved. Trimming left V 11 bases short and J 1 base short, with 14 bases between. Germline lookup yields CDR1 SEHNR and CDR2 FQNEAQ (reference sequence). The CDR3 is 13 residues long.

This clonotype appeared a few times. V gene TRBV12-3 or TRBV12-4 combines with J gene TRBJ2-3; 10 positions match TRBD2. This CDR3 region has 17 residues. Trimming took 6 bases from V and 2 from J; bases not matched to a gene: 11. The CDR3 region has the DNA TGTGCCAGCAGCAAACCGGGACTAGCGAGACTCACAGATACGCAGTATTTT. As protein: CASSKPGLARLTDTQYF.

This clonotype has just a few counts. This chain uses TRBV7-9 with TRBJ2-1, with D possibly TRBD2 on 7 matching bases. This CDR3 has 15 residues. V lost 1 base and J lost 6, with 13 bases in between. The germline gives CDR1 SEHNR, CDR2 FQNEAQ (reference sequence). The CDR3 loop reads CASSLVGGAGNEQFF. The CDR3 DNA follows: TGTGCCAGCAGCTTAGTGGGGGGGGCCGGCAATGAGCAGTTCTTC.

This chain links TRBV29-1 with TRBJ2-2, with D perhaps TRBD2 (7 bases). Trimming removed 8 bases from V and 5 bases from J, with 21 bases in between. Germline CDR1 is SQVTM and CDR2 is ANQGSEA. The CDR3 totals 15 residues. CDR3: CSTGRASGQTGELFF. In DNA, the CDR3 is TGCAGCACAGGGAGGGCTAGCGGACAGACCGGGGAGCTGTTTTTT.

This clonotype appeared a few times. The rearrangement links TRBV7-8 to TRBJ2-1, with D possibly matching TRBD2 (6 bases). Germline CDR1 and CDR2: SGHVS and FQNEAQ. The CDR3 extends over 12 amino acids. The V end was cut by 5 bases, the J end by 12 bases, with 14 bases between. The CDR3 protein is CASSPRGGRQFF. In nucleotides, the CDR3 is TGTGCCAGCAGCCCTAGGGGAGGCCGGCAGTTCTTC.

The sample holds a few counts of this clonotype. The CDR3 sequence: CASSLAGGFSTDTQYF. DNA for the CDR3: TGTGCCAGCAGCTTAGCGGGGGGCTTTAGCACAGATACGCAGTATTTT. This chain joins TRBV7-2 and TRBJ2-3, with D perhaps matching TRBD1 or TRBD2 (6 bases each). The germline gives CDR1 SGHTA, CDR2 FQGNSA. CDR3 size: 16 residues. Trimming left V 0 bases short and J 0 bases short, with 10 bases between.

This clonotype was counted only a few times. The rearrangement joins TRBV20-1 to TRBJ2-7; 13 bases fit TRBD2. Germline CDR1 DFQATT, CDR2 SNEGSKA (reference sequence). V was clipped by 1 base and J by 6 bases; unmatched bases: 9. The CDR3 totals 16 residues. The CDR3 loop reads CSARARWTSGRAEQYF. The CDR3 coding sequence is TGCAGTGCTAGAGCCCGATGGACTAGCGGGAGAGCCGAGCAGTACTTC.

V gene TRBV6-1 combines with J gene TRBJ2-7; unclear D gene. Between the trimmed V and J ends, which lost 6 bases and 4 bases, there was a span of 4 bases. CDR1 is MNHNS, CDR2 SASEGT, per germline. CDR3 size: 10 residues. DNA for the CDR3: TGTGCCAGCAGACAATACGAGCAGTACTTC. This encodes CASRQYEQYF.

This clonotype was seen a handful of times. The rearrangement links TRBV4-3 to TRBJ2-3, with D possibly TRBD2 on 5 matching bases. V was cut by 1 base and J by 0 bases, with 11 bases left in between. Germline V lookup: CDR1 LGHNA, CDR2 YSLEER. CDR3 size: 16 residues. CDR3 residues: CASSQVRGSSTDTQYF. The CDR3 DNA is TGCGCCAGCAGCCAAGTACGAGGGTCTAGCACAGATACGCAGTATTTT.